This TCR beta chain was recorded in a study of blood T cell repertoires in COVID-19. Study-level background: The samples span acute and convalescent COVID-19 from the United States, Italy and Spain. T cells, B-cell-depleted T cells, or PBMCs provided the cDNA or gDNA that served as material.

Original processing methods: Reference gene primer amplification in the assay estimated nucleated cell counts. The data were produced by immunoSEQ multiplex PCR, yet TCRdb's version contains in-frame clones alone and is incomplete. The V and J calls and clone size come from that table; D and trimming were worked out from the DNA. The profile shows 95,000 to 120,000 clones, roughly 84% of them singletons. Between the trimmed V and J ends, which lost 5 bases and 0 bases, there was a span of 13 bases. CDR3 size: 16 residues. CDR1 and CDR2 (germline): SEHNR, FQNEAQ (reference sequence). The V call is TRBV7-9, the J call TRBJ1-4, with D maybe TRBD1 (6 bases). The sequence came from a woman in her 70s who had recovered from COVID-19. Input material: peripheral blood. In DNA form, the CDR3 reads TGTGCCAGCAGCATAACAGGGTTCGCAACTAATGAAAAACTGTTTTTT. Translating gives CASSITGFATNEKLFF.